Shown below are 8 T cell receptor beta chains from a single sample sequenced in a study of CD8 T cells in ankylosing spondylitis. Each CDR3 protein gets one entry after TCRdb re-called the 5' RACE reads with MiXCR. Here the sample spans approximately 260,000 distinct CDR3 sequences, 15% to 20% being singletons. The sample was blood, either unsorted or a sorted T cell fraction (not recorded which). The receptors derive from a male donor with ankylosing spondylitis or in good health (not recorded which).

This clonotype appeared many times. The CDR3 loop reads CSVIGPRAGYTF. CDR3 bases: TGCAGCGTAATAGGCCCTAGAGCCGGCTACACCTTC. J is TRBJ1-2 and V is TRBV29-1; no clear D. The CDR3 is 12 amino acids. V gave up 6 bases and J gave up 8 bases, with 16 bases separating them. Looked up from germline, CDR1 is SQVTM and CDR2 is ANQGSEA.

This rearrangement joins TRBV27 to TRBJ1-5, with TRBD1 as a possible D gene (6 bases). Germline V gene sequence: CDR1 MNHEY, CDR2 SMNVEV (reference sequence). Trimming stripped 7 bases from V and 0 bases from J, with 13 bases between. This CDR3 spans 15 amino acids. In nucleotides, the CDR3 is TGTGCCAGCAAGTGGACAGCGTATAGCAATCAGCCCCAGCATTTT. Residues: CASKWTAYSNQPQHF.

There are a few counts of this clonotype. The rearrangement joins TRBV12-3 or TRBV12-4 to TRBJ2-1; 9 nucleotides align to TRBD2. V lost 3 bases, J lost 5 bases, and 5 bases stayed unmatched. This CDR3 has 15 residues. The CDR3: CASSLASGAHNEQFF. The CDR3 nucleotides read TGTGCCAGCAGTTTGGCTAGCGGGGCCCACAATGAGCAGTTCTTC.

The table lists this clonotype with many counts. The rearrangement joins TRBV12-3 or TRBV12-4 to TRBJ1-5; D is unclear. The CDR3 covers 13 residues. V was pared by 5 bases and J by 5 bases, with 10 bases between. The CDR3 nucleotides are TGTGCCAGCAGTGTGGACGGATATCAGCCCCAGCATTTT. This sequence encodes CASSVDGYQPQHF.

The rearrangement joins TRBV7-9 to TRBJ2-1, with TRBD2 as a possible D gene (5 bases). Germline assignment: CDR1 SEHNR and CDR2 FQNEAQ (reference sequence). Trimming removed 1 base at V and 4 bases at J, with 11 bases between. The CDR3 spans 15 residues. The CDR3 DNA follows: TGTGCCAGCAGCTTAGTGAGCCGGGGATACAATGAGCAGTTCTTC. Translation gives CASSLVSRGYNEQFF.

The chain has TRBV27 and TRBJ2-1, with 9 bases that match TRBD2. This CDR3 is 16 amino acids long. V shed 3 bases, J shed 6 bases, and the junction held 9 bases outside the gene matches. The germline V gene has CDR1 MNHEY and CDR2 SMNVEV (reference sequence). CDR3 sequence (DNA): TGTGCCAGCAGTTTTTTTTCTGGCGGGAGGGCCAATGAGCAGTTCTTC. Its protein is CASSFFSGGRANEQFF.

This clonotype appeared a few times. The chain has TRBV12-3 or TRBV12-4 and TRBJ2-2; no firm D call. The CDR3 runs 14 residues. The germline V and J ends were trimmed by 5 bases and 3 bases, with 10 bases remaining between them. CDR3 region: CASSPGGDTGELFF. The CDR3 region has the DNA TGTGCCAGCAGTCCTGGCGGCGACACCGGGGAGCTGTTTTTT.

This clonotype was seen a handful of times. The V and J genes are TRBV19 and TRBJ2-3; 7 bases agree with TRBD2. The CDR3 spans 16 residues. V was pared by 5 bases and J by 7 bases, with 15 bases of the junction left unmatched. CDR1 is LNHDA and CDR2 is SQIVND in the germline V gene (reference sequence). The CDR3 DNA reads as TGTGCCAGTAGTGGACTAGTAGTCGGGGTCACGTATACGCAGTATTTT. Encoded protein: CASSGLVVGVTYTQYF.